Shown below are 2 T cell receptor beta chains from a single sample sequenced in a study of blood T cell repertoires in COVID-19. The method was immunoSEQ multiplex PCR; TCRdb's version includes in-frame clones alone and lacks a portion of them. In the table there are fewer than 300,000 clones, roughly 85% of which are singletons. The sequencing sample was made of peripheral blood. These receptors all come from a man in his fifties or sixties with active or convalescent COVID-19.

J is TRBJ1-2 and V is TRBV27; a weak D match, TRBD1 (5 bases). Trimming removed 1 base from V and 7 bases from J, with 13 bases in between. Germline CDR1 is MNHEY and CDR2 is SMNVEV (reference sequence). The CDR3 contains 14 residues. CDR3 sequence: CASSLWGGEGGYTF. As DNA, the CDR3 is TGTGCCAGCAGTTTATGGGGCGGGGAGGGTGGCTACACCTTC.

This clone was recorded at least ten times. The chain combines TRBV14 with TRBJ2-1; the D gene is possibly TRBD2 (6 bases). Germline CDR1 SGHDN, CDR2 FVKESK. V was pared by 4 bases and J by 7 bases, with 8 bases between. The CDR3 length is 12 residues. CDR3 sequence reads: CASSPGRNEQFF. The CDR3 DNA follows: TGTGCCAGCAGCCCTGGGAGGAATGAGCAGTTCTTC.